This TCR beta chain was retrieved from a study of shared clonotypes between healthy human individuals. General study results and limits: Larger estimated richness was generally seen in naive subsets than in memory subsets. There were few donors, and this limited the genetic and exposure-history diversity represented.

Germline V gene lookup returns CDR1 LNHDA and CDR2 SQIVND (reference sequence). V lost 8 bases and J lost 7; bases outside the gene matches: 10. The CDR3 is made up of 14 amino acids. This clone was counted a single time. Its matching antigen is unknown. Both subsets, CD45RA+ naive and CD45RA-negative memory, were split from the CD4+ cells. Profiling relied on immunoSEQ multiplex PCR, and the TCRdb table lists in-frame clones only, not all of them. The sample yields approximately 1,500,000 clones, approximately 96% seen once. The sample was naive CD4+ T cells sorted from blood. Described subset: CD45RA+ positively selected. The chain carries TRBV19 and TRBJ2-2, with TRBD1 matching over 7 bases. The source of this sequence is a man younger than 40 in good health. The CDR3 sequence is CASGQASFGGELFF. CDR3 DNA: TGTGCCAGTGGACAGGCCTCTTTTGGCGGGGAGCTGTTTTTT.